The sequence of this TCR beta chain was determined in a study of metastatic and nonmetastatic thyroid tumors. TCRdb re-analyzed the PCR reads using MiXCR. This sample carries roughly 55,000 clones, 15% to 20% of them seen once, and the ten largest clones take over 8.5%. Broader study findings: Reported TCR beta diversity, measured in blood and tumor, was significantly higher for malignant thyroid tumors than for benign nodules.

All patients reached thyroid surgery having received no treatment beforehand. Regarding this clone: As yet, its antigen is unknown.

The sequencing input was blood. The clonotype comes from a male donor with papillary thyroid cancer or a benign thyroid nodule (not recorded which). Some clones in this sample may be carry-over from other donors' samples.

The chain's CDR3 is CASSQEGTSGSDTQYF. The CDR3 DNA reads as TGTGCCAGCAGCCAAGAGGGGACTAGCGGCTCAGATACGCAGTATTTT. The chain carries TRBV4-2 and TRBJ2-3; 11 bases match TRBD2. The CDR3 totals 16 residues. CDR1 and CDR2 from the germline V gene are LGHNA and YNFKEQ. V trimming: 0 bases; J trimming: 4 bases; junction bases outside the gene matches: 3.